This is a list of T cell receptor beta chains from one sample in a study of metastatic and nonmetastatic thyroid tumors. Via MiXCR, TCRdb re-called the PCR reads. The table lists about 21,000 clones, about 25% of them singletons. The source material was blood. All receptors derive from a female donor with papillary thyroid cancer or a benign thyroid nodule (not recorded which). Some clones in this sample may be carry-over from other donors' samples. Each CDR3 is given with its conserved first and last residue. Only part of the rows carry a size: once, few, many, or a class if the clone is expanded.

TRBV5-6	many	CASSFRSGANVLTF
TRBV12-3/TRBV12-4	many	CASSSGNTEAFF
TRBV3-1	many	CASSQRGQNYEQYF
TRBV4-1	NA	CASSQDRGGVGNEQFF
TRBV9	medium-sized	CASSASGSADTQYF
TRBV12-3/TRBV12-4	many	CASRAGTSGRDEQFF
TRBV20-1	NA	CSAVGRNQPQHF
TRBV2	medium-sized	CASSEAARAPGELFF
TRBV27	many	CASSLYQPTPNEKLFF
TRBV5-5	many	CASVGTTNYGYTF
TRBV19	medium-sized	CASSMFRTSGDQYNEQFF
TRBV5-1	NA	CASSLGTANTGELFF
TRBV6-2/TRBV6-3	many	CASSYSSRRGYTF
TRBV7-9	NA	CASTSGSTHNEQVF
TRBV5-1	NA	CASSLVEAGNYEQYF
TRBV9	few	CASSGSRRGSYEQYF
TRBV20-1	many	CSAAGWSNTEAFF
TRBV30	NA	CAWRGSGFTDTQYF
TRBV7-9	NA	CASSTPETYEQYF
TRBV7-2	medium-sized	CASSLVRGLLMDEQFF
TRBV2	many	CASSEASSGNTIYF
TRBV9	many	CASMRSPDTGELFF
TRBV7-8	many	CASSPGGPGANVLTF
TRBV3-1	many	CASSLWTSGGHEQYF
TRBV4-1	many	CASSQVGRGYTF
TRBV7-2	many	CASSMGLAGAGELFF
TRBV28	NA	CASRHTGTGRHEQFF
TRBV6-1	few	CAGGLAGATSYEQYF
TRBV5-1	few	CASSLGLATDTQYF
TRBV28	many	CASSLGGSGPNEQFF
TRBV6-2/TRBV6-3	few	CASSSIGLAGGRYEQYF
TRBV6-1	NA	CASSPASGSSYEQYF
TRBV20-1	many	CSARRRPGLAGSYEQYF
TRBV7-3	NA	CARSADQIHEQFF
TRBV18	NA	CASSPIWSLAKDSGELSF
TRBV18	many	CASYGGGSGNTIYF
TRBV6-1	NA	CASSVQREFNEQFF
TRBV24-1	few	CATSDRGRMQETQYF
TRBV6-2/TRBV6-3	few	CASRQIHEQYF
TRBV20-1	NA	CSAIKGYLYEQYF
TRBV11-2	few	CASSLVQLAGDLNYNEQFF
TRBV19	NA	CASSLQPGQGYEQYF
TRBV20-1	once	CSAREGQARGEQYF
TRBV30	NA	CAWSWTGGYEQYF
TRBV6-8	NA	CATHNSPGHQTYEQYF
TRBV10-2	NA	CASSQEVAPRHQPQHF
TRBV6-1	NA	CASRPPLGEGQTGELFF
TRBV7-3	many	CASSLFDRSHEQFF
TRBV9	NA	CASTPGWGNEQLF
TRBV20-1	many	CSARRNWNTEAFF
TRBV24-1	medium-sized	CATSDLRSTDTQYF
TRBV24-1	many	CATSDSAGELFF
TRBV6-2/TRBV6-3	many	CASSYVEFLAGEITDTQYF
TRBV9	few	CASSVDSSYEQYF
TRBV6-1	many	CAGIKVGELFF
TRBV2	many	CASDRTGKEKLFF